These T cell receptor beta chains were read from a single sample in a study of early T cells in non-severe SARS-CoV-2 infection. TCRdb fed the 5' RACE reads into MiXCR, producing one record per CDR3 protein. In the table there are 25,000 to 30,000 distinct CDR3 sequences, around 4.5% of which are singletons. What was sequenced was whole blood. The receptors were gathered from an adult who was a healthcare worker with PCR-confirmed SARS-CoV-2 infection or an uninfected control (not recorded which). Both conserved end residues are part of each CDR3. The D gene is left open where the match is weak. The size field is filled for only some rows; it gives once, few, many or a size class.

clone_size,d_call,j_call,v_call,cdr3_nt,cdr3_aa
many,.,TRBJ2-3,TRBV5-4,TGTGCCAGCAGCTTGACCCCAGATACGCAGTATTTT,CASSLTPDTQYF
many,TRBD1,TRBJ1-6,TRBV5-1,TGCGCCAGCAGCCCCACGACCGGGACAGTTAATTCACCCCTCCACTTT,CASSPTTGTVNSPLHF
many,.,TRBJ1-2,TRBV4-1,TGCGCCAGCAGCCAAGATTGGTCAGGTACTTATGGCTACACCTTC,CASSQDWSGTYGYTF
many,TRBD1,TRBJ1-6,TRBV28,TGTGCCAGCTTGACAGGGGGGGCTTCACCCCTCCACTTT,CASLTGGASPLHF
many,TRBD1,TRBJ1-6,TRBV5-1,TGCGCCAGCAGCTTGCGAGGGGGCGGATCTCCGGGAAATTCACCCCTCCACTTT,CASSLRGGGSPGNSPLHF
many,TRBD1,TRBJ1-6,TRBV20-1,TGCAGTGCTTTCCCGGGACAGGGAGGGTCACCCCTCCACTTT,CSAFPGQGGSPLHF
.,TRBD2,TRBJ2-7,TRBV30,TGTGCCTGGAGTGTCGGTAGCGGGGGGGCCTACGAGCAGTACTTC,CAWSVGSGGAYEQYF
many,.,TRBJ1-1,TRBV7-2,TGTGCCAGCAGCACCGAAATAACGGGGACAGCTTTCTTT,CASSTEITGTAFF
many,TRBD1,TRBJ1-5,TRBV30,TGTGCCTGGAGTTGGCTTTCGGACAGGGGGTACAATCAGCCCCAGCATTTT,CAWSWLSDRGYNQPQHF
many,TRBD1,TRBJ1-2,TRBV7-2,TGTGCCAGCAGCTTAGTAGGACAGGGGCCTTATGGCTACACCTTC,CASSLVGQGPYGYTF
few,.,TRBJ1-2,TRBV5-4,TGTGCCAGCAGCTTGGGCGGGGGACTTAACTATGGCTACACCTTC,CASSLGGGLNYGYTF
many,.,TRBJ2-1,TRBV28,TGTGCCAGCAGTTTTAAGACGAGCTCCTACAATGAGCAGTTCTTC,CASSFKTSSYNEQFF
many,.,TRBJ1-6,TRBV20-1,TGCAGTGCTAGAACAGGCCTTAATTCACCCCTCCACTTT,CSARTGLNSPLHF
many,TRBD1,TRBJ2-4,TRBV25-1,TGTGCCAGCAGTGCGACAGGGCGGCCCAAAAACATTCAGTACTTC,CASSATGRPKNIQYF
many,TRBD1,TRBJ2-5,TRBV7-2,TGTGCCAGCAGCCCGGACAGGGCTTTGGAGACCCAGTACTTC,CASSPDRALETQYF
many,.,TRBJ2-7,TRBV27,TGTGCCAGCAGTTTCACCCAGGGAGCTCTCTACGAGCAGTACTTC,CASSFTQGALYEQYF
medium-sized,.,TRBJ1-1,TRBV30,TGTGCCTGGAGCCGCGGACTCAACACTGAAGCTTTCTTT,CAWSRGLNTEAFF
few,TRBD1,TRBJ2-7,TRBV20-1,TGCAGTGCTAGAAGGGACAGCGTCTTACCAGAACTCTACGAGCAGTACTTC,CSARRDSVLPELYEQYF
many,.,TRBJ1-6,TRBV5-4,TGTGCCAGCAGCCCAGGGGCCCAGAGCTCCTATAATTCACCCCTCCACTTT,CASSPGAQSSYNSPLHF
many,.,TRBJ2-3,TRBV6-6,TGTGCCAGCAGTTACTTTAGGGCAGATACGCAGTATTTT,CASSYFRADTQYF
many,.,TRBJ1-4,TRBV7-2,TGTGCCAGCAGCTTAATGCCGGGGGGTGCGAATGAAAAACTGTTTTTT,CASSLMPGGANEKLFF
many,TRBD1,TRBJ1-6,TRBV20-1,TGCAGTGCCCGAGTTGGACAGGGTACTTGGTCACCCCTCCACTTT,CSARVGQGTWSPLHF